The clone carrying this T cell receptor beta chain came up a few times. This sample was included in a study of blood T cell repertoires in COVID-19. Study-level background: Researchers got acute and convalescent COVID-19 samples from the United States, Italy and Spain. Sources were T cells, B-cell-depleted T cells, or PBMCs; the material itself was cDNA or gDNA.

Original data processing: Amplification with reference gene primers provided the estimates of nucleated cell counts. Profiling relied on immunoSEQ multiplex PCR, and the TCRdb table lists in-frame clones only, not all of them. D and trimming come from the DNA, and the V and J calls and clone size come from that table. The sample has 130,000 to 150,000 clones; about 82% are singletons. CDR1 is MNHEY and CDR2 is SVGAGI in the germline V gene. The V and J ends lost 7 bases and 3 bases, in that order; junction bases with no gene match: 6. The length of the CDR3 is 15 residues. This receptor was taken from a woman aged 35 to 49 with active or convalescent COVID-19. Specimen: peripheral blood. V gene TRBV6-5 combines with J gene TRBJ1-6; TRBD1 aligns across 7 bases. The CDR3 protein is CASIRDSLYNSPLHF. The CDR3 nucleotides are TGTGCCAGCATCAGGGACAGCCTCTATAATTCACCCCTCCACTTT.